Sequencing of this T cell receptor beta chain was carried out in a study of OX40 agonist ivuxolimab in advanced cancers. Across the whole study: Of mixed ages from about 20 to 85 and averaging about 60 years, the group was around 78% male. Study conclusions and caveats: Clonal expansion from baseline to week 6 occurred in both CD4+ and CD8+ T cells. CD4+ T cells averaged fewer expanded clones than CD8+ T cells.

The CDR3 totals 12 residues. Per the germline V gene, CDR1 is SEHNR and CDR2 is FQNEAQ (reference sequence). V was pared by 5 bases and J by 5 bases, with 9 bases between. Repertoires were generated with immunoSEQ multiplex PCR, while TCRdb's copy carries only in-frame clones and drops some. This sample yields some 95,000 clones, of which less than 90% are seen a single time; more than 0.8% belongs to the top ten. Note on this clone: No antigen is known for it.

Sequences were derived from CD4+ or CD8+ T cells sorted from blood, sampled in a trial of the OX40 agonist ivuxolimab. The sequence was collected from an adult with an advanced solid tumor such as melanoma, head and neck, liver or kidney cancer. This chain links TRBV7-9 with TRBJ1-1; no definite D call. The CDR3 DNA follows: TGTGCCAGCAGCCTCCTGGGAACTGAAGCTTTCTTT. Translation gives CASSLLGTEAFF. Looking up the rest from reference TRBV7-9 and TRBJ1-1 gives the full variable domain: DTGVSQNPRHKITKRGQNVTFRCDPISEHNRLYWYRQTLGQGPEFLTYFQNEAQLEKSRLLSDRFSAERPKGSFSTLEIQRTEQGDSAMYLCASSLLGTEAFFGQGTRLTVV.